The next 17 T cell receptor beta chains were all read from a single sample in a study of CD8 T cells in ankylosing spondylitis. Each CDR3 protein gets one entry after TCRdb re-called the 5' RACE reads with MiXCR. Of roughly 180,000 distinct CDR3 sequences listed, around a tenth are singletons. The sample taken for sequencing was blood, either unsorted or a sorted T cell fraction (not recorded which). The source of these receptors is a female donor with ankylosing spondylitis or in good health (not recorded which).

The chain carries TRBV28 and TRBJ2-3; TRBD2 matches 12 bases. With 6 bases clipped from V and 2 bases from J, the junction kept 9 bases outside the gene matches. Germline V gene lookup returns CDR1 MDHEN and CDR2 SYDVKM. This CDR3 is 17 amino acids long. The DNA for the CDR3 is TGTGCCAGCAGACTGCATGGGACTAGCGGGCACACAGATACGCAGTATTTT. Translating it yields CASRLHGTSGHTDTQYF.

This clonotype was recorded many times. V and J are TRBV5-6 and TRBJ2-3, with TRBD2 as a possible D gene (5 bases). The CDR3 consists of 17 residues. Between the trimmed V and J ends, which lost 0 bases and 1 base, there was a span of 15 bases. Per germline, CDR1 SGHDT and CDR2 YYEEEE. The CDR3 here is CASSLATGISRTDTQYF. CDR3 nucleotides: TGTGCCAGCAGCTTGGCCACCGGGATCTCCCGCACAGATACGCAGTATTTT.

This chain uses TRBV5-1 with TRBJ2-1, with D possibly being TRBD1 or TRBD2 (5 bases each). Deletions cut 4 bases from V and 4 bases from J, with 18 bases between. The CDR3 sequence is 16 residues long. Per germline, CDR1 SGHRS and CDR2 YFSETQ. As DNA, the CDR3 is TGCGCCAGCAGCCGCTCCGATAGCGCAGGGTACAATGAGCAGTTCTTC. This sequence encodes CASSRSDSAGYNEQFF.

This clonotype occurred many times. The CDR3 sequence: CASSLSALGGYEQYF. As DNA, the CDR3 is TGTGCCAGCAGTTTATCGGCTCTAGGGGGCTACGAGCAGTACTTC. The chain carries TRBV27 and TRBJ2-7; D is perhaps TRBD1 (6 bases). Germline values: CDR1 MNHEY, CDR2 SMNVEV (reference sequence). The V gene lost 0 bases and the J gene lost 3 bases, with 12 bases spanning the gap. The CDR3 has 15 amino acids.

This chain connects TRBV18 to TRBJ1-1, with unresolved D. The germline CDR1 and CDR2 sequences are KGHSH and LQKENI. V shed 2 bases and J shed 0 bases, with 7 bases lying between them. CDR3 length equals 14 residues. The chain's CDR3 is CASSPKRMNTEAFF. CDR3 DNA: TGTGCCAGCTCACCAAAACGGATGAACACTGAAGCTTTCTTT. Filled out from reference TRBV18 and TRBJ1-1, the complete variable domain reads NAGVMQNPRHLVRRRGQEARLRCSPMKGHSHVYWYRQLPEEGLKFMVYLQKENIIDESGMPKERFSAEFPKEGPSILRIQQVVRGDSAAYFCASSPKRMNTEAFFGQGTRLTVV.

The chain couples TRBV6-2 or TRBV6-3 to TRBJ2-7; 7 bases line up with TRBD1. The junction had 9 bases not matched to a gene; V was cut back by 0 bases and J by 1 base. This CDR3 comprises 17 residues. Germline V gene sequence: CDR1 MNHEY, CDR2 SVGEGT. The CDR3 DNA sequence: TGTGCCAGCAGTTACTCGGGGCCGGGACAGTCGTCCTACGAGCAGTACTTC. As protein: CASSYSGPGQSSYEQYF.

This clonotype was seen a few times. This rearrangement joins TRBV13 to TRBJ2-7; 9 bases are a match to TRBD1. Trimming at V came to 6 bases and at J to 5 bases, leaving 17 bases not matched to a gene. The CDR3 is 17 residues long. Germline CDR1 reads PRHDT; CDR2 reads FYEKMQ (reference sequence). The CDR3 region has the DNA TGTGCCAGCAGTTCTCGTAATACCGGGACAGGGCACGACGAGCAGTACTTC. It translates to CASSSRNTGTGHDEQYF.

The rearrangement links TRBV29-1 to TRBJ2-1; D may correspond to TRBD1 or TRBD2 (6 bases each). The germline V gene encodes CDR1 SQVTM and CDR2 ANQGSEA. The CDR3 loop spans 14 amino acids. Trimming left V 6 bases short and J 6 bases short, with 18 bases between. As DNA, the CDR3 is TGCAGCGTGAAAGGGGGGCAGGCTCCCAATGAGCAGTTCTTC. The encoded protein is CSVKGGQAPNEQFF.

This clonotype has just a few counts. The chain uses TRBV4-3 and TRBJ2-5; TRBD1 matches 8 bases. J lost 4 bases, V lost 6 bases, and 16 bases had no gene match. This CDR3 spans 17 amino acids. Germline V gene lookup returns CDR1 LGHNA and CDR2 YSLEER. The CDR3 here is CASSPTWDRTEGETQYF. CDR3 DNA: TGCGCCAGCAGTCCTACCTGGGACAGGACCGAGGGAGAGACCCAGTACTTC.

The table lists this clonotype with a few counts. The V gene is TRBV20-1, the J gene TRBJ1-1, with D unclear. The length of the CDR3 is 15 residues. CDR1 and CDR2 from the germline V gene are DFQATT and SNEGSKA (reference sequence). V lost 4 bases and J lost 0, with 15 bases in between. The CDR3 loop reads CSAMVTDYLNTEAFF. The CDR3 DNA reads as TGCAGTGCTATGGTCACAGATTACCTGAACACTGAAGCTTTCTTT.

This clonotype was observed a few times. The gene calls are TRBV29-1 and TRBJ2-7, with 7 bases aligning to TRBD2. The CDR3 sequence is 14 residues long. V was pared by 5 bases and J by 0 bases, with 7 bases of the junction left unmatched. The V gene's germline CDR1 is SQVTM and CDR2 ANQGSEA. This CDR3 reads CSVSVGGVSYEQYF. CDR3 nucleotide sequence: TGCAGCGTTTCTGTGGGGGGGGTCTCCTACGAGCAGTACTTC.

The chain joins TRBV20-1 to TRBJ2-3; tentative D call: TRBD1 (6 bases). The length of the CDR3 is 16 residues. Trimming removed 1 base from V and 0 bases from J, with 14 bases in between. Germline V CDR1 and CDR2: DFQATT, SNEGSKA (reference sequence). CDR3 sequence: CSARVLEGESTDTQYF. The CDR3, as DNA: TGCAGTGCTAGAGTATTAGAGGGGGAAAGCACAGATACGCAGTATTTT.

The rearrangement links TRBV27 to TRBJ2-7, with TRBD2 matching 9 bases. From germline, CDR1 is MNHEY and CDR2 SMNVEV (reference sequence). The V and J ends lost 2 bases and 6 bases, in that order; junction bases with no gene match: 8. The CDR3 has 15 residues. The CDR3 DNA sequence: TGTGCCAGCAGTTTAGGCGCTAGCGGGATAGGCGAGCAGTACTTC. Translated: CASSLGASGIGEQYF.

At least ten counts were recorded for this clonotype. The chain combines TRBV7-9 with TRBJ1-4; D might be TRBD1 (5 bases). Germline V gene sequence: CDR1 SEHNR, CDR2 FQNEAQ (reference sequence). CDR3 length: 14 residues. The ends were cut back, 5 bases at V and 8 bases at J, with 15 bases in the middle. DNA for the CDR3: TGTGCCAGCAGCCATGCAGCTGGGGGGGAAAAACTGTTTTTT. Translated: CASSHAAGGEKLFF. Drawing the rest from reference TRBV7-9 and TRBJ1-4, the complete variable domain is DTGVSQNPRHKITKRGQNVTFRCDPISEHNRLYWYRQTLGQGPEFLTYFQNEAQLEKSRLLSDRFSAERPKGSFSTLEIQRTEQGDSAMYLCASSHAAGGEKLFFGSGTQLSVL.

This chain links TRBV27 with TRBJ2-1; the match to TRBD2 covers 12 bases. Germline CDR1 and CDR2: MNHEY and SMNVEV (reference sequence). Unmatched junction bases numbered 4, after V lost 3 bases and J lost 10 bases. The CDR3 has 14 residues. CDR3 amino acids: CASSLLLAGGEQFF. The CDR3, as DNA: TGTGCCAGCAGTTTGCTACTAGCGGGAGGAGAGCAGTTCTTC.

In its sample, this clonotype was seen many times. The V gene is TRBV25-1, the J gene TRBJ2-2; TRBD2 matches 7 bases. The CDR3 is 14 amino acids. CDR1 and CDR2 (germline): MGHDK, SYGVNS. Unmatched junction bases numbered 3, after V lost 3 bases and J lost 5 bases. CDR3 residues: CASSDQGGTGELFF. CDR3 in DNA: TGTGCCAGCAGTGACCAGGGAGGGACCGGGGAGCTGTTTTTT.

This clonotype was counted at least ten times. The chain joins TRBV28 to TRBJ2-3; 7 bases line up with TRBD2. Germline assignment: CDR1 MDHEN and CDR2 SYDVKM. Losses at the gene ends were 6 bases for V and 4 bases for J; bases not matched to a gene: 10. The CDR3 covers 15 residues. The CDR3 loop reads CASRDSTRGADTQYF. CDR3 in DNA: TGTGCCAGCAGGGACTCGACCCGGGGGGCAGATACGCAGTATTTT.